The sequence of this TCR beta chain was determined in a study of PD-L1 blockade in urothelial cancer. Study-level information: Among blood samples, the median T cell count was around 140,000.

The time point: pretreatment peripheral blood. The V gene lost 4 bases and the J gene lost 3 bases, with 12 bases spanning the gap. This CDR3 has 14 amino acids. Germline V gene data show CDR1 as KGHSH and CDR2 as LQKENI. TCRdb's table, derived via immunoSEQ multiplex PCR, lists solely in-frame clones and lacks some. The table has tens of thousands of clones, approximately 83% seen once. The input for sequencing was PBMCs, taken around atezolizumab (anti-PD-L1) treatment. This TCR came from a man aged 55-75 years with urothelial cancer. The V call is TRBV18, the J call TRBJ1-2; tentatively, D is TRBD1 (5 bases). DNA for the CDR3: TGTGCCAGCTCACTGACAGTCTTAGACTATGGCTACACCTTC. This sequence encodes CASSLTVLDYGYTF.